What follows describes a single T cell receptor beta chain. The CDR3 has 19 residues. Germline V lookup: CDR1 SEHNR, CDR2 FQNEAQ (reference sequence). The V end was cut by 3 bases, the J end by 1 base, with 24 bases between. This specimen comes from a study of T cell responses to AZD1222 COVID-19 vaccine. Study summary: Second-dose schedules of about 4 or about 12 weeks were combined.

Assay: immunoSEQ multiplex PCR; the TCRdb copy retains only in-frame clones and omits some. The table includes fewer than 200,000 clones, 91% detected once. This TCR derives from an adult in good health. The source material was peripheral blood, sampled on day 0 of AZD1222 vaccination. The chain is built from TRBV7-9 and TRBJ1-1; D remains unclear. The CDR3 DNA reads as TGTGCCAGCAGCTTTGCAAGGTCTCCCAGAAACAGAGGGAACACTGAAGCTTTCTTT. Translating it yields CASSFARSPRNRGNTEAFF.